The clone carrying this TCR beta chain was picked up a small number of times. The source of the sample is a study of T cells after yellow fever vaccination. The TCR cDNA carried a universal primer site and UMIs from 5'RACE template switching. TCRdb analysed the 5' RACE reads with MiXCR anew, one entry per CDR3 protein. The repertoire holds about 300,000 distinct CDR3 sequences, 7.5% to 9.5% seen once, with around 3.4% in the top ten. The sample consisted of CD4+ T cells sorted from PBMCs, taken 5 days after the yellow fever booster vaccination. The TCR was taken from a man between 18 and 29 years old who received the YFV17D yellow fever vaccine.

The CDR3 here is CSANWWETQYF. CDR3 DNA sequence: TGCAGTGCGAACTGGTGGGAGACCCAGTACTTC. This chain uses TRBV20-1 with TRBJ2-5; D not certain. From germline, CDR1 is DFQATT and CDR2 SNEGSKA (reference sequence). The CDR3 covers 11 residues. V was pared by 6 bases and J by 5 bases, with 10 bases between.